This T cell receptor beta chain appears in the sequencing data of a study of Graves' ophthalmopathy and Graves' hyperthyroidism. Trimming stripped 4 bases from V and 6 bases from J, with 25 bases between. The germline V gene encodes CDR1 LGHNA and CDR2 YSLEER. The CDR3 totals 17 residues. This clonotype was recorded many times. What it binds is unknown. The sequenced template was RNA, covering the TCR beta CDR3 region. Second-round multiplex PCR followed a first-round RT-PCR using HTBI primers. TCRdb re-analysed the multiplex PCR reads in MiXCR, keeping a single row per CDR3 protein. Among hundreds of thousands of distinct CDR3 sequences, approximately 21% were seen once, and the ten largest hold roughly 3%. Study findings and constraints: Ophthalmopathy progression predictions by the model showed about 75% specificity and about 70% sensitivity.

The clonotype comes from a woman aged 18-29 years with stable Graves' hyperthyroidism. The genes are TRBV4-3 and TRBJ2-7, with a possible D match to TRBD2 (6 bases). Source material: peripheral blood. For the CDR3, the DNA is TGCGCCAGCAGCCGCGGGGCCGGCAGGCACCTATCTCCCGAGCAGTACTTC. This codes for CASSRGAGRHLSPEQYF.